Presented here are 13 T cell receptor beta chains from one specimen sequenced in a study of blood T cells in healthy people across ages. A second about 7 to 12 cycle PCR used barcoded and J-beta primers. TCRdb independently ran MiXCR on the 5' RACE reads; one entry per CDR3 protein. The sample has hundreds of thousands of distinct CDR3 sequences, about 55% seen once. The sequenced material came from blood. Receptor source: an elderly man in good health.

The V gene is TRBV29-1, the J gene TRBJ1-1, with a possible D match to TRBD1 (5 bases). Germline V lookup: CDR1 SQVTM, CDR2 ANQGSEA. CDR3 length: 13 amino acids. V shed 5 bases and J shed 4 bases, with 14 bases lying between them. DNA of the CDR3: TGCAGCGTTTCACAGGTACCTAGCACTGAAGCTTTCTTT. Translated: CSVSQVPSTEAFF. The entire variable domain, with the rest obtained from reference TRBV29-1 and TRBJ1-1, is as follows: SAVISQKPSRDICQRGTSLTIQCQVDSQVTMMFWYRQQPGQSLTLIATANQGSEATYESGFVIDKFPISRPNLTFSTLTVSNMSPEDSSIYLCSVSQVPSTEAFFGQGTRLTVV.

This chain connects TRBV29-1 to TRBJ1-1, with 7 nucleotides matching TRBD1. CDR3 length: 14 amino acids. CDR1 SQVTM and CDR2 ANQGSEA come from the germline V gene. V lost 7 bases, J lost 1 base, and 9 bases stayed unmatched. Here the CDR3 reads CSADPGTANTEAFF. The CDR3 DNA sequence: TGCAGCGCTGATCCCGGGACAGCGAACACTGAAGCTTTCTTT.

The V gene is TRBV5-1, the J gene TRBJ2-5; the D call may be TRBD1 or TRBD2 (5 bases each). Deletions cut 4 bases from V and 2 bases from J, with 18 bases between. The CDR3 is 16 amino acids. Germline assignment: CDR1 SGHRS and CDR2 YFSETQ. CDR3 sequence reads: CASSPTTGTSQETQYF. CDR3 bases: TGCGCCAGCAGCCCTACTACCGGGACCTCTCAAGAGACCCAGTACTTC.

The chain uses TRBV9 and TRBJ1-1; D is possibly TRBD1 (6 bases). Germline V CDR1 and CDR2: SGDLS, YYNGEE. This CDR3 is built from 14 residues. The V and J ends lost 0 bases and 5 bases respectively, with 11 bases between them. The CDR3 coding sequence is TGTGCCAGCAGCGTAGCCACAGGGCTGACTGAAGCTTTCTTT. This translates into CASSVATGLTEAFF. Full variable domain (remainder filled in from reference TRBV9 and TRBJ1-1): DSGVTQTPKHLITATGQRVTLRCSPRSGDLSVYWYQQSLDQGLQFLIQYYNGEERAKGNILERFSAQQFPDLHSELNLSSLELGDSALYFCASSVATGLTEAFFGQGTRLTVV.

The CDR3 is CASSIDGINTGELFF. In nucleotides, the CDR3 is TGTGCCAGCAGCATCGATGGGATTAACACCGGGGAGCTGTTTTTT. J is TRBJ2-2 and V is TRBV27; no clear D. The CDR3 covers 15 residues. Germline V CDR1 and CDR2: MNHEY, SMNVEV (reference sequence). The ends were cut back, 6 bases at V and 2 bases at J, with 13 bases in the middle.

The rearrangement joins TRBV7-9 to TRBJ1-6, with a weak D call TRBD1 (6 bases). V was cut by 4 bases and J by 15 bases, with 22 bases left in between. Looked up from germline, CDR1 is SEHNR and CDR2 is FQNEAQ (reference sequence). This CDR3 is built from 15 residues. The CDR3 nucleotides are TGTGCCAGCAGCTCGTTCCGGGACCAGGGGATTCACCTCCACTTT. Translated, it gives CASSSFRDQGIHLHF. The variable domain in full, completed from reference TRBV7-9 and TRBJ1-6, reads DTGVSQNPRHKITKRGQNVTFRCDPISEHNRLYWYRQTLGQGPEFLTYFQNEAQLEKSRLLSDRFSAERPKGSFSTLEIQRTEQGDSAMYLCASSSFRDQGIHLHFGNGTRLTVT.

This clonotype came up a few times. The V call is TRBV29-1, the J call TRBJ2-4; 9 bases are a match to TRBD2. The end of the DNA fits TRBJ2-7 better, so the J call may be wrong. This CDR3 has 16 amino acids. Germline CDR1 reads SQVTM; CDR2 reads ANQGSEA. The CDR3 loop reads CSVVSIVGLAGHEQYF. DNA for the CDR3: TGCAGCGTTGTGTCGATTGTGGGGCTAGCGGGACACGAGCAGTACTTC.

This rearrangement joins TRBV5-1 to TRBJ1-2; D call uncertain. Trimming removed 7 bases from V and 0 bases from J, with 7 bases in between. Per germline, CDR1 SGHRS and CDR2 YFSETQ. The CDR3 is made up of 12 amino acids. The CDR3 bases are TGCGCCAGCTCTGCTGCTAACTATGGCTACACCTTC. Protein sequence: CASSAANYGYTF.

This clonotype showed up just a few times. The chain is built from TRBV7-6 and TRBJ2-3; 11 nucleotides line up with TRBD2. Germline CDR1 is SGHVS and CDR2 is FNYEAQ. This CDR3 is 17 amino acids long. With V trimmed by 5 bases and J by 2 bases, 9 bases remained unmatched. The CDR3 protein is CASSGLGLAELTDTQYF. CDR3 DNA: TGTGCCAGCAGCGGATTGGGACTAGCGGAGCTCACAGATACGCAGTATTTT.

CDR3 sequence reads: CASSSQQGGKLFF. In DNA form, the CDR3 reads TGTGCCAGCAGCTCCCAGCAGGGCGGAAAACTGTTTTTT. The V gene is TRBV7-8, the J gene TRBJ1-4, with a possible D match to TRBD1 (5 bases). Germline V gene lookup returns CDR1 SGHVS and CDR2 FQNEAQ. The CDR3 runs 13 residues. Trimming took off 4 bases at V and 10 bases at J, with 13 bases between the two ends.

The CDR3 loop is CASSLFGQGTYEQYF. Here the CDR3 DNA reads TGTGCCAGCAGCCTGTTCGGACAGGGTACCTACGAGCAGTACTTC. This rearrangement joins TRBV27 to TRBJ2-7; 8 bases map to TRBD1. Trimming removed 6 bases from V and 2 bases from J; junction bases left unmatched: 9. The CDR3 is 15 amino acids. Germline CDR1 MNHEY, CDR2 SMNVEV (reference sequence).

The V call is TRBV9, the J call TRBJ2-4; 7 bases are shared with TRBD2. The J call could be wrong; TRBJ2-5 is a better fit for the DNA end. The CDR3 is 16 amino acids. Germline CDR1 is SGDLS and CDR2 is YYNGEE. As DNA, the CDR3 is TGTGCCAGCAGCGTAGCTACTAGCGTCGGGCAAGAGACCCAGTACTTC. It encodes CASSVATSVGQETQYF.

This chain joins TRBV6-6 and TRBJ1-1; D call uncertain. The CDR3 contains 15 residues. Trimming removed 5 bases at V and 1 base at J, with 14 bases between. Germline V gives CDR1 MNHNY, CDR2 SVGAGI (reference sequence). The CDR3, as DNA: TGTGCCAGCAGTCCCATGAACTCGGGGAACACTGAAGCTTTCTTT. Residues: CASSPMNSGNTEAFF.